The sequence of this T cell receptor beta chain was determined in a study of preoperative IRX-2 immunotherapy in early breast cancer. Only in-frame clones appear in the TCRdb table, and some are missing; sequencing was by immunoSEQ multiplex PCR. The profile shows roughly 10,000 clones, roughly 76% of them singletons. The germline V and J ends were trimmed by 6 bases and 4 bases, with 12 bases remaining between them. Germline CDR1 MNHGY, CDR2 SAAAGT. This CDR3 has 14 residues. Sample treatment: preoperative locoregional IRX-2 cytokine immunotherapy. Preoperative locoregional IRX-2 cytokine immunotherapy was tested in the phase Ib source study.

This clonotype originated in a human donor with breast cancer. Here the sequenced sample was lymph node tissue, taken before IRX-2 immunotherapy. The gene calls are TRBV6-8 and TRBJ1-4; TRBD1 is a possible D gene (6 bases). CDR3 protein: CASRRQDVNEKLFF. The CDR3 DNA is TGTGCCAGCAGGCGACAGGACGTTAATGAAAAACTGTTTTTT.